This T cell receptor beta chain emerged from a study of blood T cell repertoires in COVID-19. Losses at the gene ends were 1 base for V and 1 base for J; bases not matched to a gene: 2. This CDR3 has 14 residues. CDR1 is SQVTM, CDR2 ANQGSEA, per germline. The table came from immunoSEQ multiplex PCR; TCRdb's copy has only in-frame clones and leaves some out. The data hold around 250,000 clones, with around 86% observed a single time. The chain employs TRBV29-1 and TRBJ2-7, with 9 bases aligning to TRBD1. This sequence was found in a woman in her forties or fifties who had recovered from COVID-19. Source material: PBMCs or T cells enriched from blood (not recorded which). The chain's CDR3 is CSVEAGTGSYEQYF. The CDR3 DNA sequence: TGCAGCGTTGAAGCCGGGACAGGGTCCTACGAGCAGTACTTC.